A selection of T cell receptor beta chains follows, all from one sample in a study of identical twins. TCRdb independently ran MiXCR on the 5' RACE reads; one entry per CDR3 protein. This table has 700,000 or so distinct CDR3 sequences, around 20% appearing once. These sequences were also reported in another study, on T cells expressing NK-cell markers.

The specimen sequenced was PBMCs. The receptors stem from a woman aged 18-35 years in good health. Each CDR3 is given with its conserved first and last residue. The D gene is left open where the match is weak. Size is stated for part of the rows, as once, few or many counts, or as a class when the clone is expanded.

TGTGCCAGCAGCTTAGTCGGACAGGCGGCTGAAGCTTTCTTT	CASSLVGQAAEAFF	TRBD1	-	TRBV7-2	TRBJ1-1
TGTGCCAGCAGCCAAGTCAGCGGGGGGGCTCGCACAGATACGCAGTATTTT	CASSQVSGGARTDTQYF	TRBD2	-	TRBV4-2	TRBJ2-3
TGCAGTGCTAGGGGAACTAGCGGGAGAGGTGAGCAGTTCTTC	CSARGTSGRGEQFF	TRBD2	many	TRBV20-1	TRBJ2-1
TGTGCCAGCAGTTACTCGTTTTTCGGACAGGGGCCGGCCGAGCAGTACTTC	CASSYSFFGQGPAEQYF	TRBD1	-	TRBV6-5	TRBJ2-7
TGCGCCAGCAGCTTGCAAGGTGACACCGGGGAGCTGTTTTTT	CASSLQGDTGELFF	-	once	TRBV5-1	TRBJ2-2
TGCAGTGCTCCTATCCTTGGACAGGGTCGTAATCAGCCCCAGCATTTT	CSAPILGQGRNQPQHF	TRBD1	many	TRBV20-1	TRBJ1-5
TGCGCCAGTAGCGGGAGGGCCAGGGATGAGCAGTTCTTC	CASSGRARDEQFF	TRBD2	few	TRBV10-2	TRBJ2-1
TGTGCCAGCAGTTCCCTCGGCCAGGGCGAGCAGTACTTC	CASSSLGQGEQYF	-	few	TRBV12-3/TRBV12-4	TRBJ2-7
TGTGCCTGGAGGGGTTTGTCTAACTATGGCTACACCTTC	CAWRGLSNYGYTF	-	-	TRBV30	TRBJ1-2
TGTGCCAGTAGTAGGGAGTCCGAAGCTTTCTTT	CASSRESEAFF	-	-	TRBV19	TRBJ1-1
TGTGCCAGCAGCTTAAGACGGCTAGCGGGAGGCGGGGGGGCAGATACGCAGTATTTT	CASSLRRLAGGGGADTQYF	TRBD2	-	TRBV11-2	TRBJ2-3
TGTGCCAGCAGTGAATTTTATGGCCGACGGGGCTTAAGCTCCTACGAGCAGTACTTC	CASSEFYGRRGLSSYEQYF	-	few	TRBV6-1	TRBJ2-7
TGTGCCAGCAGTTACTCGGACAGACCGTACAATGAGCAGTTCTTC	CASSYSDRPYNEQFF	-	many	TRBV12-3/TRBV12-4	TRBJ2-1
TGTGCCCGGGACAGGGGGCCCTATGAGCAGTTCTTC	CARDRGPYEQFF	TRBD1	few	TRBV30	TRBJ2-1
TGTGCCAGCAGCTTAGGGGACTCTAGCGCACGGGAGACCCAGTACTTC	CASSLGDSSARETQYF	-	few	TRBV7-2	TRBJ2-5
TGTGCCAGCAGTGACCTAGGGGGCACTGAAGCTTTCTTT	CASSDLGGTEAFF	-	many	TRBV6-6	TRBJ1-1
TGTGCCACCTCAGGGGAATTCACAGATACGCAGTATTTT	CATSGEFTDTQYF	-	few	TRBV2	TRBJ2-3
TGCAGTGCTAGAGATTCCGGGACTAGCGGGACCTACGAGCAGTACTTC	CSARDSGTSGTYEQYF	TRBD2	few	TRBV20-1	TRBJ2-7
TGCAGTGCTAGAACTAGCGGTTACATACTCCAAGAGACCCAGTACTTC	CSARTSGYILQETQYF	TRBD2	-	TRBV20-1	TRBJ2-5
TGTGCGTCCCATTCCGCCGTGGGAGAGACCCAGTACTTC	CASHSAVGETQYF	-	few	TRBV10-3	TRBJ2-5
TGCAGTGCTAGCCGGGATAAAAAGCAAGAGACCCAGTACTTC	CSASRDKKQETQYF	-	-	TRBV20-1	TRBJ2-5
TGTGCCAGCCGTGGAGGCAGACAAGAGACCCAGTACTTC	CASRGGRQETQYF	-	-	TRBV7-9	TRBJ2-5
TGTGCCACCAGCAGAGATATCGCGGGACAGGGTTACAATGAGCAGTTCTTC	CATSRDIAGQGYNEQFF	TRBD1	few	TRBV15	TRBJ2-1
TGTGCCAGCAGCTTAAACAGGGCTAAGGGGTTAGGAGATACGCAGTATTTT	CASSLNRAKGLGDTQYF	-	-	TRBV7-3	TRBJ2-3
TGCGCCAGCAGCGAGGGACAGCTCGCCAAGCAGTACTTC	CASSEGQLAKQYF	TRBD1	few	TRBV5-1	TRBJ2-7
TGCAGTGCTAGACCACCCGGACATAATACGCAGTATTTT	CSARPPGHNTQYF	-	-	TRBV20-1	TRBJ2-3
TGTGCCAGCAGTCCAATCAATGAGCAGTTCTTC	CASSPINEQFF	-	few	TRBV11-2	TRBJ2-1
TGCAGTGCTAAGGGCGAGCGGGGTTACTACAATGAGCAGTTCTTC	CSAKGERGYYNEQFF	TRBD2	-	TRBV20-1	TRBJ2-1
TGTGCCAGCAGCCCAAGGCCGGCCACGAACACCGGGGAGCTGTTTTTT	CASSPRPATNTGELFF	-	-	TRBV7-2	TRBJ2-2
TGCAGTGCTAGAGATACGGGCGGGGGCCCTTACAATGAGCAGTTCTTC	CSARDTGGGPYNEQFF	-	few	TRBV20-1	TRBJ2-1
TGTGCCAGCTCCCTAGCGGGGGGCCCCGGACAGTTCTTC	CASSLAGGPGQFF	TRBD2	few	TRBV12-3/TRBV12-4	TRBJ2-1
TGTGCTAGTGGGACTGGGACAGGTTCCAGCTCCTATAATTCACCCCTCCACTTT	CASGTGTGSSSYNSPLHF	TRBD1	few	TRBV12-5	TRBJ1-6
TGCAGTGCTAGACCCCCTGGGGTTACCGGGGAGCTGTTTTTT	CSARPPGVTGELFF	-	few	TRBV20-1	TRBJ2-2
TGTGCCAGCAGCTTAGATGGGCTAGCTCTAAAGACCCAGTACTTC	CASSLDGLALKTQYF	-	-	TRBV11-2	TRBJ2-5
TGTGCCAGCAGCCATCCTTCAGAGCAGTTCTTC	CASSHPSEQFF	-	-	TRBV7-8	TRBJ2-1
TGCGCCAGCAGCTTGGATGCGGGAAACGGGGAGCTGTTTTTT	CASSLDAGNGELFF	-	-	TRBV5-1	TRBJ2-2
TGTGCCAGCAGCTTATCGGACGGAGACCTTAGAGGCTCTGGAAACACCATATATTTT	CASSLSDGDLRGSGNTIYF	-	-	TRBV11-1	TRBJ1-3
TGTGCCAGCCTCCTGGCGTCGCGGACCCAGTACTTC	CASLLASRTQYF	-	few	TRBV6-1	TRBJ2-5
TGTGCCAGCAGCTTTTACGGGAGGAACACCGGGGAGCTGTTTTTT	CASSFYGRNTGELFF	-	many	TRBV7-9	TRBJ2-2
TGTGCCAGCAGTCTTAGCGGGAGAGGCAATGAGCAGTTCTTC	CASSLSGRGNEQFF	TRBD2	-	TRBV6-1	TRBJ2-1
TGCAGTGCTAGTCCTAGCGGGAGGCTACAGTCCTACAATGAGCAGTTCTTC	CSASPSGRLQSYNEQFF	TRBD2	many	TRBV20-1	TRBJ2-1
TGTGCCAGCAGCCCCCCGGGACAGTTCACCGGGGAGCTGTTTTTT	CASSPPGQFTGELFF	TRBD1	-	TRBV7-2	TRBJ2-2
TGCAGCGCCGCTAGACTAGCGGGTGGAGGTGAGCAGTTCTTC	CSAARLAGGGEQFF	TRBD2	-	TRBV29-1	TRBJ2-1
TGCAGCGTTGCGGGATTTGCCACTGAAGCTTTCTTT	CSVAGFATEAFF	-	many	TRBV29-1	TRBJ1-1
TGTGCCAGCAGTTACTCACTAGCGGGTGACGGGGAGACCCAGTACTTC	CASSYSLAGDGETQYF	TRBD2	-	TRBV6-5	TRBJ2-5
TGCAGCGGACGTCAGAGAGCAGATACGCAGTATTTT	CSGRQRADTQYF	-	-	TRBV29-1	TRBJ2-3